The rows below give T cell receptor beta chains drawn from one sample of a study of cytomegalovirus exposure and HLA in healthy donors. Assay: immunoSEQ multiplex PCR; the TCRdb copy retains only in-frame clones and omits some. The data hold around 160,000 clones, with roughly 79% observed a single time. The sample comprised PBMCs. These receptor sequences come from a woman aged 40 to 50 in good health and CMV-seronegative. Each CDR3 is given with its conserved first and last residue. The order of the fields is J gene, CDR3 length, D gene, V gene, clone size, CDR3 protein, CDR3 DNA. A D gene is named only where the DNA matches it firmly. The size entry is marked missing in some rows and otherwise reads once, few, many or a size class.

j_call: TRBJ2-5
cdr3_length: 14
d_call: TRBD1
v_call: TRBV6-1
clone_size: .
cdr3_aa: CASSHGTDQETQYF
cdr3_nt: TGTGCCAGCAGCCATGGGACAGACCAAGAGACCCAGTACTTC

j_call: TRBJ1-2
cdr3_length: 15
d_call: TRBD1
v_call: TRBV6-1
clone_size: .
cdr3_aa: CASTQQGAGDYGYTF
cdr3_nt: TGTGCCAGCACCCAGCAGGGGGCAGGAGACTATGGCTACACCTTC

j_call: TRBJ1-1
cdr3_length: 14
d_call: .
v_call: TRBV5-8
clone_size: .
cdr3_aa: CASSSRPGETEAFF
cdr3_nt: TGTGCCAGCAGCTCCCGTCCGGGGGAAACTGAAGCTTTCTTT

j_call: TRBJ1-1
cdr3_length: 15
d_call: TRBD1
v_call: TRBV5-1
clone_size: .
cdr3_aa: CASSLEGQGVTEAFF
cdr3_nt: TGCGCCAGCAGCTTGGAGGGACAGGGGGTCACTGAAGCTTTCTTT

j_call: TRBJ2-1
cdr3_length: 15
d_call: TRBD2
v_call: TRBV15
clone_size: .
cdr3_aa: CATSRVAAGVNEQFF
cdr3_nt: TGTGCCACCAGCAGAGTAGCAGCGGGAGTCAATGAGCAGTTCTTC

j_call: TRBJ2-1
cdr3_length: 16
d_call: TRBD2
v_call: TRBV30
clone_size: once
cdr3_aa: CAWSSPGLAVHNEQFF
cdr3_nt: TGTGCCTGGAGTTCCCCGGGACTAGCGGTCCACAATGAGCAGTTCTTC

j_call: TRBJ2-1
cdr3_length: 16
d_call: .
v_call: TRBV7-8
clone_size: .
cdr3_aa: CASSPDSSSSYNEQFF
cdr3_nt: TGTGCCAGCAGCCCGGACAGTTCGAGCTCCTACAATGAGCAGTTCTTC

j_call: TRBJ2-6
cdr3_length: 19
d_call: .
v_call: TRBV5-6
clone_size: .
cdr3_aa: CASSLALGLPTGGANVLTF
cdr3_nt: TGTGCCAGCAGCTTGGCCCTAGGACTGCCGACCGGCGGGGCCAACGTCCTGACTTTC

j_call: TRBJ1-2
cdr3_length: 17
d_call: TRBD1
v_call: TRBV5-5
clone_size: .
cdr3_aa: CASSLAQTGTSHYGYTF
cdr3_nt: TGTGCCAGCAGCTTGGCGCAGACAGGGACCTCCCACTATGGCTACACCTTC

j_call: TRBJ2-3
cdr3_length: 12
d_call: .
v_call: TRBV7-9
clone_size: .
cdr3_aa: CASSNPGGTQYF
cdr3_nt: TGTGCCAGCAGCAACCCCGGGGGTACGCAGTATTTT

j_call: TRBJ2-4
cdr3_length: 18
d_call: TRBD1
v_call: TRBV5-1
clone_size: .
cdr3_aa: CASSSTGGAGSAKNIQYF
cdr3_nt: TGCGCCAGCAGCTCCACAGGGGGCGCGGGGTCTGCCAAAAACATTCAGTACTTC

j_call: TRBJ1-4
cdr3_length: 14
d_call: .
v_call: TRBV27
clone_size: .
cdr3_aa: CASSFAGLNEKLFF
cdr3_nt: TGTGCCAGCAGTTTCGCCGGGTTGAATGAAAAACTGTTTTTT

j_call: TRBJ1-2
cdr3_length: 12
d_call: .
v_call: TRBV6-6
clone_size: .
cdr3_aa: CATRGEGYGYTF
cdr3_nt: TGTGCCACCCGAGGGGAGGGATATGGCTACACCTTC

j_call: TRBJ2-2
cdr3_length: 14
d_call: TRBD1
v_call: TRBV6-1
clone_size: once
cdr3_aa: CASSGQGGTGELFF
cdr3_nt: TGTGCCAGCAGTGGACAGGGGGGCACCGGGGAGCTGTTTTTT

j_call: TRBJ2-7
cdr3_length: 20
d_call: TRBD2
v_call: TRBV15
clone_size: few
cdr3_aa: CATSRAARVTSGRALDEQYF
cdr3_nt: TGTGCCACCAGCAGAGCCGCCAGGGTAACTAGCGGGAGGGCCCTCGACGAGCAGTACTTC

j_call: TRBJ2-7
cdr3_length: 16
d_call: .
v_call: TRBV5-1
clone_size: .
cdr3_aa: CASSFLSGGGYNEQYF
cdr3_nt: TGCGCCAGCAGCTTTCTGTCCGGAGGGGGCTATAACGAGCAGTACTTC

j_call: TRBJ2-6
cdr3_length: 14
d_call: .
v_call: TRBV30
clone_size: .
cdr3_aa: CAWDNISGANVLTF
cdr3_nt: TGTGCCTGGGATAACATCTCTGGGGCCAACGTCCTGACTTTC

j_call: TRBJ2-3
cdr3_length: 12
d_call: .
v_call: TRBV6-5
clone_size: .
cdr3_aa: CASRGVLDTQYF
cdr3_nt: TGTGCCAGCAGAGGGGTATTAGATACGCAGTATTTT

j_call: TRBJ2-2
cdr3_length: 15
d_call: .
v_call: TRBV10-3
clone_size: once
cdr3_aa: CAIQGQGSRAGELFF
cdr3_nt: TGTGCCATCCAAGGCCAGGGCTCCCGGGCCGGGGAGCTGTTTTTT

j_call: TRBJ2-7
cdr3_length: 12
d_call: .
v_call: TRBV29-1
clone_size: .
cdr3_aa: CSAMGQPYEQYF
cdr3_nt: TGCAGCGCCATGGGCCAGCCCTACGAGCAGTACTTC

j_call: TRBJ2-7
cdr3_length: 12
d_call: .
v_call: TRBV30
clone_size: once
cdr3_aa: CAWSPQVGEQYF
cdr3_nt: TGTGCCTGGAGTCCCCAGGTGGGCGAGCAGTACTTC

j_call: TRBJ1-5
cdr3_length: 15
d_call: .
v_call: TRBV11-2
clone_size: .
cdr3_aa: CASSSLIGVGQPQHF
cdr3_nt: TGTGCCAGCAGCTCCTTAATAGGGGTAGGGCAGCCCCAGCATTTT

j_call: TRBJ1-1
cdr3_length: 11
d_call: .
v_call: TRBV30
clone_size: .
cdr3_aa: CAWSVGSEAFF
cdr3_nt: TGTGCCTGGAGTGTGGGCTCCGAAGCTTTCTTT

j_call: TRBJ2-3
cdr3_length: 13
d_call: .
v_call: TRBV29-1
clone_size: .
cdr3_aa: CSVVTGRADTQYF
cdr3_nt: TGCAGCGTTGTAACAGGGAGGGCAGATACGCAGTATTTT

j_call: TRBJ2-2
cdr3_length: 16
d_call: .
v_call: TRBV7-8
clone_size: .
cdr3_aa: CASSLAERRNTGELFF
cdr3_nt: TGTGCCAGCAGCTTAGCTGAGAGAAGGAACACCGGGGAGCTGTTTTTT

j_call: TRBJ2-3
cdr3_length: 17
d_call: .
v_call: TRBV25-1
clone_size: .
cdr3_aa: CASSEGRREKRTDTQYF
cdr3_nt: TGTGCCAGCAGTGAAGGGAGAAGGGAGAAAAGGACAGATACGCAGTATTTT

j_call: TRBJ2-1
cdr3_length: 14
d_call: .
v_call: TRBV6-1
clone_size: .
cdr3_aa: CASSEAGGYNEQFF
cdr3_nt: TGTGCCAGCAGTGAAGCTGGAGGGTACAATGAGCAGTTCTTC